One and the same sample provided the 3 T cell receptor beta chains below, sequenced in a study of OX40 agonist ivuxolimab in advanced cancers. Only in-frame clones appear in the TCRdb table, and some are missing; sequencing was by immunoSEQ multiplex PCR. Of more than 75,000 clones listed, 80% to 90% are singletons. The starting material was CD4+ or CD8+ T cells sorted from blood, obtained in a trial of the OX40 agonist ivuxolimab. These receptors came from an adult with an advanced solid tumor such as melanoma, head and neck, liver or kidney cancer.

The chain couples TRBV20-1 to TRBJ2-3; maybe TRBD2 (6 bases). The CDR3 is 11 residues long. CDR1 and CDR2 from the germline V gene are DFQATT and SNEGSKA (reference sequence). V lost 3 bases and J 5 bases, leaving 6 bases between the germline ends. The CDR3 DNA is TGCAGTGCTAGGGGGGGAGATACGCAGTATTTT. It is translated as CSARGGDTQYF.

This clone was counted a single time. The chain has TRBV6-6 and TRBJ1-3; D is possibly TRBD1 (6 bases). V lost 4 bases to trimming and J lost 0 bases, with 10 bases between them. The CDR3 sequence is 15 residues long. Germline V CDR1 and CDR2: MNHNY, SVGAGI (reference sequence). Here the CDR3 reads CASSLAGVSGNTIYF. The CDR3 nucleotides read TGTGCCAGCAGTTTGGCAGGGGTCTCTGGAAACACCATATATTTT.

The V and J genes are TRBV7-2 and TRBJ1-4; perhaps TRBD1 as D (5 bases). From germline, CDR1 is SGHTA and CDR2 FQGNSA. This CDR3 spans 15 amino acids. Deletions cut 5 bases from V and 5 bases from J, with 15 bases between. CDR3 sequence: CASSPRGASNEKLFF. The CDR3 region has the DNA TGTGCCAGCAGCCCCCGGGGCGCGAGCAATGAAAAACTGTTTTTT.